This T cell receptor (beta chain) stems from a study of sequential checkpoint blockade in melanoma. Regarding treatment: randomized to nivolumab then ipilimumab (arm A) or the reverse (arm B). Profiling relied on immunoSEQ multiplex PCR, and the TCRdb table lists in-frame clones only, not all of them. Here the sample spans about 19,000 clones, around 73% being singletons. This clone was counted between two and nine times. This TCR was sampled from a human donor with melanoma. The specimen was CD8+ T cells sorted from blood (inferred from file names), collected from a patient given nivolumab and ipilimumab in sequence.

Here the CDR3 DNA reads TGTGCCATCAGTGAGCCTAGAAAGGAGGGAGAAAGCGAGCAGTACTTC. Protein product: CAISEPRKEGESEQYF. This chain joins TRBV10-3 and TRBJ2-7, with D possibly matching TRBD2 (6 bases). The V gene's germline CDR1 is ENHRY and CDR2 SYGVKD. Trimming removed 2 bases at V and 6 bases at J, with 20 bases between. The CDR3 contains 16 residues.